The TCR beta chain described here comes from a study of blood T cell repertoires in COVID-19. At the level of the study: Acute-phase and convalescent COVID-19 samples originated in the United States, Italy and Spain. T cells, B-cell-depleted T cells, or PBMCs provided the cDNA or gDNA that served as material.

Original data processing: Scientists estimated how many nucleated cells there were by amplifying reference gene primers. TCRdb's table, derived via immunoSEQ multiplex PCR, lists solely in-frame clones and lacks some. That table supplies the V and J calls and clone size; D and trimming were determined from the DNA. The sample has about 36,000 clones; 65% to 75% are singletons. A Seattle source enrolled patients during active infection and followed them longitudinally. This TCR was sampled from a man aged 65-85 years with COVID-19, enrolled during active disease. Sequenced: peripheral blood.

CDR3 DNA sequence: TGTGCCAGCTCACCGCGAGAAGGGGCCGGCTACACCTTC. Translation: CASSPREGAGYTF. The chain links TRBV18 to TRBJ1-2; the D gene is possibly TRBD1 (5 bases). The germline V gene encodes CDR1 KGHSH and CDR2 LQKENI. Deletions cut 3 bases from V and 8 bases from J, with 13 bases between. The CDR3 has 13 amino acids. Using reference TRBV18 and TRBJ1-2 for the parts outside the CDR3, the full variable domain is NAGVMQNPRHLVRRRGQEARLRCSPMKGHSHVYWYRQLPEEGLKFMVYLQKENIIDESGMPKERFSAEFPKEGPSILRIQQVVRGDSAAYFCASSPREGAGYTFGSGTRLTVV.